Following are 9 T cell receptor beta chains from one sample sequenced in a study of beta chain features in type 1 diabetes. Study-wide points: Researchers report that Type 1 diabetes patients had moderately but significantly shorter TCRB CDR3s across all four CD4+ subsets.

No antigen is known for these receptors. Reverse transcribing all isolated RNA meant expressed TCRB transcripts were sequenced. Assay: immunoSEQ multiplex PCR; the TCRdb copy retains only in-frame clones and omits some. Found here are more than 300,000 clones, 8.5% to 10% of them singletons; the top ten hold 0.6%. The sequencing sample was made of central memory CD4+ T cells from blood. Receptors originate from a man aged 30-40 years with type 1 diabetes.

V gene TRBV7-2 combines with J gene TRBJ2-2; D is unresolved. Germline V CDR1 and CDR2: SGHTA, FQGNSA. The germline V and J ends were trimmed by 1 base and 8 bases, with 17 bases remaining between them. The CDR3 totals 16 residues. The CDR3 sequence: CASSLGVGPTRGELFF. The DNA of the CDR3 is TGTGCCAGCAGCTTAGGGGTCGGGCCCACGAGGGGGGAGCTGTTTTTT.

The V and J genes are TRBV14 and TRBJ2-5; D perhaps matches TRBD2 (5 bases). Per germline, CDR1 SGHDN and CDR2 FVKESK. Deletions cut 6 bases from V and 1 base from J, with 9 bases between. The CDR3 runs 13 residues. CDR3 DNA: TGTGCCAGCAGGTTAAGCGGCCAAGAGACCCAGTACTTC. This codes for CASRLSGQETQYF.

The V call is TRBV5-1, the J call TRBJ2-1; 12 positions agree with TRBD2. CDR1 SGHRS and CDR2 YFSETQ come from the germline V gene. This CDR3 has 15 amino acids. Trimming took 0 bases from V and 6 from J; bases not matched to a gene: 1. DNA for the CDR3: TGCGCCAGCAGCTTGGGACTAGCGGGAGCCAATGAGCAGTTCTTC. Translated: CASSLGLAGANEQFF.

This clone was seen ten or more times. V gene TRBV28 combines with J gene TRBJ1-2; 9 nucleotides align to TRBD1. V was clipped by 10 bases and J by 6 bases; unmatched bases: 21. The length of the CDR3 is 17 residues. CDR1 is MDHEN, CDR2 SYDVKM, per germline. CDR3 amino acids: CAIPNAGTGISGNGYTF. The CDR3 DNA sequence: TGTGCCATCCCGAACGCCGGGACAGGGATTTCCGGGAATGGCTACACCTTC.

This clone turned up a few times. The chain has TRBV6-5 and TRBJ2-2; 8 positions agree with TRBD1. The CDR3 spans 16 residues. The V gene's germline CDR1 is MNHEY and CDR2 SVGAGI. V gave up 4 bases and J gave up 0 bases; unmatched junction bases: 4. For the CDR3, the DNA is TGTGCCAGCAGTTTCTCACAGGGGGCGAACACCGGGGAGCTGTTTTTT. This gives the protein CASSFSQGANTGELFF.

The gene calls are TRBV7-2 and TRBJ2-7; TRBD1 might be the D (6 bases). CDR1 and CDR2 from the germline V gene are SGHTA and FQGNSA. V was shortened by 4 bases and J by 1 base, with 11 bases between the two germline ends. There are 14 residues in the CDR3. For the CDR3, the DNA is TGTGCCAGCAGCTCCGACAGGTATTCCTACGAGCAGTACTTC. Amino acids: CASSSDRYSYEQYF. The full variable domain, rest sourced from reference TRBV7-2 and TRBJ2-7, is GAGVSQSPSNKVTEKGKDVELRCDPISGHTALYWYRQSLGQGLEFLIYFQGNSAPDKSGLPSDRFSAERTGGSVSTLTIQRTQQEDSAVYLCASSSDRYSYEQYFGPGTRLTVT.

The V gene is TRBV6-5, the J gene TRBJ2-3; D tentatively reads TRBD1 or TRBD2 (5 bases each). CDR1 and CDR2 (germline): MNHEY, SVGAGI. The CDR3 covers 14 residues. V lost 2 bases and J lost 0, with 6 bases in between. The CDR3 spells CASSYGDSTDTQYF. The DNA for the CDR3 is TGTGCCAGCAGTTACGGGGACAGCACAGATACGCAGTATTTT.

This clone showed up many times. This sequence joins TRBV5-8 and TRBJ2-1; D remains ambiguous. V lost 3 bases to trimming and J lost 8 bases, with 9 bases between them. Germline CDR1 and CDR2: SGHTS and YDEGEE. This CDR3 is built from 12 residues. The CDR3 is CASSSGSDEQFF. CDR3 DNA sequence: TGTGCCAGCAGCTCGGGCTCGGATGAGCAGTTCTTC.

This clone was counted between two and nine times. The gene calls are TRBV7-9 and TRBJ2-1; either TRBD1 or TRBD2 may fit D (5 bases each). This CDR3 is 14 amino acids long. Germline lookup yields CDR1 SEHNR and CDR2 FQNEAQ (reference sequence). Trimming stripped 0 bases from V and 4 bases from J, with 7 bases between. CDR3 in amino acids: CASSLAGPYNEQFF. CDR3 DNA: TGTGCCAGCAGCTTAGCGGGACCTTACAATGAGCAGTTCTTC.